These T cell receptor beta chains were read from a single sample in a study of shared T cell receptors in the human thymus. The protocol was immunoSEQ multiplex PCR, while the TCRdb copy is restricted to in-frame clones and leaves out a portion. The data show 500,000 to 550,000 clones, approximately 80% seen once. The sample was also reused in another study, on human thymus T cells.

The sample was thymocytes. These receptors were obtained from a boy under two years old with a congenital heart defect. Both conserved end residues are part of each CDR3. A D gene is named only where the DNA matches it firmly. Only some rows state a clone size, as once, few, many or a class for expanded clones.

>TRBV2|.|TRBJ2-7|TRBD1
TGTGCCACCCAGGACAGGGCGCCAAGGAAGATCGAAACCGAGCAGTACTTC
CATQDRAPRKIETEQYF
>TRBV4-1|.|TRBJ2-1|.
TGCGCCAGCAGCCAAGAAGGACTTGCCTACAATGAGCAGTTCTTC
CASSQEGLAYNEQFF
>TRBV10-3|.|TRBJ2-5|TRBD2
TGTGCCGCAGAACTAGCGGGAGTGGCTGAGACCCAGTACTTC
CAAELAGVAETQYF
>TRBV7-8|.|TRBJ2-2|.
TGTGCCAGCAGCGAGGGCACCGGGGAGCTGTTTTTT
CASSEGTGELFF
>TRBV15|.|TRBJ1-1|.
TGTGCCACCAGCAGAGATCGCGAACAGTGCACTGAAGCTTTCTTT
CATSRDREQCTEAFF
>TRBV25-1|few|TRBJ2-5|.
TGTGCGAGTAACCGGGGAGAGGTACAAGAGACCCAGTACTTC
CASNRGEVQETQYF
>TRBV4-3|.|TRBJ2-2|TRBD2
TGCGCCAGCAGCCTTTTCCTAGGCGGGAGCCCGAACACCGGGGAGCTGTTTTTT
CASSLFLGGSPNTGELFF
>TRBV7-9|few|TRBJ2-7|.
TGTGCCAGCAGCCCCCGGGACTCCCGACAAGATGGTTTTGCGAACGAGCAGTACTTC
CASSPRDSRQDGFANEQYF
>TRBV27|once|TRBJ2-7|TRBD2
TGTGCCAGCAGTTCCCCCCGCGGGAGGCCCCCCTACGAGCAGTACTTC
CASSSPRGRPPYEQYF
>TRBV4-2|.|TRBJ1-1|.
TGTGCCAGCAGCCAAGATAGAACAGGGCCGGGGAACACTGAAGCTTTCTTT
CASSQDRTGPGNTEAFF
>TRBV27|.|TRBJ2-1|TRBD2
TGTGCCAGCAGTAGACTATGGACTAGCGGGGCCAGGGGTCTCTACAATGAGCAGTTCTTC
CASSRLWTSGARGLYNEQFF
>TRBV5-6|.|TRBJ2-1|TRBD2
TGTGCCAGCAAACTAGCGCTTAGCTCCTACAATGAGCAGTTCTTC
CASKLALSSYNEQFF
>TRBV27|.|TRBJ2-7|TRBD2
TGTGCCAGCAGTCCCCATGGACTAGCGTTAAGCTCCTACGAGCAGTACTTC
CASSPHGLALSSYEQYF
>TRBV9|once|TRBJ2-2|.
TGTGCCAGCAGCGTAGAGGGGCTAGACAACACCGGGGAGCTGTTTTTT
CASSVEGLDNTGELFF
>TRBV29-1|.|TRBJ2-1|.
TGCAGCGTTGACGGGATTAGCGTTGAGCAGTTCTTC
CSVDGISVEQFF